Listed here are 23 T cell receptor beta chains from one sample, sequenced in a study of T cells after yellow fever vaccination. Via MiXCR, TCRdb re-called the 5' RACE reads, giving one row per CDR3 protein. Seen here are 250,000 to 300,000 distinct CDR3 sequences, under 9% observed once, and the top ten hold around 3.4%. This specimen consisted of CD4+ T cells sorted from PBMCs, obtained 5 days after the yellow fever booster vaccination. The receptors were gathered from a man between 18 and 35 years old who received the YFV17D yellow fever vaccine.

CDR3 loop: CSDVGWGVGGEAFF. The CDR3 DNA reads TGCAGTGATGTGGGCTGGGGGGTCGGGGGTGAAGCTTTCTTT. This chain joins TRBV20-1 and TRBJ1-1; D possibly corresponds to TRBD1 (5 bases). This CDR3 has 14 residues. Trimming shortened V by 7 bases and J by 7 bases, and 22 bases separated the two germline ends. The germline V gene has CDR1 DFQATT and CDR2 SNEGSKA (reference sequence).

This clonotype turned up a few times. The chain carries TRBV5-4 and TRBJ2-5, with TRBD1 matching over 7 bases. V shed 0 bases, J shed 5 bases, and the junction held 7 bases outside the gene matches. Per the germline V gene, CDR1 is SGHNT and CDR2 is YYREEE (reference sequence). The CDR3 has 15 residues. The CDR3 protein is CASSLASAQGETQYF. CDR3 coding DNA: TGTGCCAGCAGCTTGGCCTCAGCACAGGGGGAGACCCAGTACTTC.

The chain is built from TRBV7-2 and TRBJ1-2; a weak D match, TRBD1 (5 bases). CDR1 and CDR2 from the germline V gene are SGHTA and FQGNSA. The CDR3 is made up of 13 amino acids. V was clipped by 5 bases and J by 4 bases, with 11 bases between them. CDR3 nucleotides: TGTGCCAGCAGCCGGGACGGTGTCTATGGCTACACCTTC. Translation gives CASSRDGVYGYTF.

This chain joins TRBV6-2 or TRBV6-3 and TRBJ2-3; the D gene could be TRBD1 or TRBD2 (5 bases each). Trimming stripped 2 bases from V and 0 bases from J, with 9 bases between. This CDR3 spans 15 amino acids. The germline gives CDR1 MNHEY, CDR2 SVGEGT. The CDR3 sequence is CASSYGTGSTDTQYF. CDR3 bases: TGTGCCAGCAGTTACGGGACGGGGAGCACAGATACGCAGTATTTT.

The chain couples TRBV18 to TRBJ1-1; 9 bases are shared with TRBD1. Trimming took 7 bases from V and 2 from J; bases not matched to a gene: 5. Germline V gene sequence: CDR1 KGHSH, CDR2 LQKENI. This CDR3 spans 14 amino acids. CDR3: CASLPGQGNTEAFF. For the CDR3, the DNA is TGTGCCAGCTTACCGGGACAGGGAAACACTGAAGCTTTCTTT.

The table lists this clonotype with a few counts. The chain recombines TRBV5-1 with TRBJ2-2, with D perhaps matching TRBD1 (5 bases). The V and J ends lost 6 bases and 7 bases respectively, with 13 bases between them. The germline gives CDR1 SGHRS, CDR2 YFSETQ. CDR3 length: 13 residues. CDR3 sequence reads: CASKAGSVGELFF. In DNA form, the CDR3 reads TGCGCCAGCAAGGCAGGGTCGGTCGGGGAGCTGTTTTTT.

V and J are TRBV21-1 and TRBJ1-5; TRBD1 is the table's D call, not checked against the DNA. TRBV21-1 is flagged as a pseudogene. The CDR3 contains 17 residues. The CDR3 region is CASSKVAGQGGNQPQHF. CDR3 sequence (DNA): TGTGCCAGCAGCAAAGTAGCGGGACAGGGAGGAAACCAGCCCCAGCATTTT.

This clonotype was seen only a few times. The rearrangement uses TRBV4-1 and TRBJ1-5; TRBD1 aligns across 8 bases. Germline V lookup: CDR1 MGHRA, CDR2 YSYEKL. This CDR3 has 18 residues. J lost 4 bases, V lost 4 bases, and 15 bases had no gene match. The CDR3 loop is CASSRGGRGTGGNQPQHF. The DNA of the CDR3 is TGCGCCAGCAGCCGAGGAGGACGCGGGACAGGTGGAAATCAGCCCCAGCATTTT.

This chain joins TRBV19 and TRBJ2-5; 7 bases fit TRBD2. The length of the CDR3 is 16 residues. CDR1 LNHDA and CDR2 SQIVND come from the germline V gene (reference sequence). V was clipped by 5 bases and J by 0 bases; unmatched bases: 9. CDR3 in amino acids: CASSYRDYQYQETQYF. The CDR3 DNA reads TGTGCCAGTAGTTACCGGGACTACCAGTACCAAGAGACCCAGTACTTC.

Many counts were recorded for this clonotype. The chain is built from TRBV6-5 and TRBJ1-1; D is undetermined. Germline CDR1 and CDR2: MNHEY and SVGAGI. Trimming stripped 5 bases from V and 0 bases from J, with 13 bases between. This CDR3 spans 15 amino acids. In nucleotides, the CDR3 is TGTGCCAGCAGTCCCCTCCCCGGCGTGAACACTGAAGCTTTCTTT. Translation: CASSPLPGVNTEAFF.

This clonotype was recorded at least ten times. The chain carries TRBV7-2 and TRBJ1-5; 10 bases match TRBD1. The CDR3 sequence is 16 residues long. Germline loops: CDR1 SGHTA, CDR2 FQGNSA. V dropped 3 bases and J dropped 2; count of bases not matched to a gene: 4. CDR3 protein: CASSFSGTGGNQPQHF. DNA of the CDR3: TGTGCCAGCAGCTTCTCCGGGACAGGGGGCAATCAGCCCCAGCATTTT. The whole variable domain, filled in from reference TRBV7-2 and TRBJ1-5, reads GAGVSQSPSNKVTEKGKDVELRCDPISGHTALYWYRQSLGQGLEFLIYFQGNSAPDKSGLPSDRFSAERTGGSVSTLTIQRTQQEDSAVYLCASSFSGTGGNQPQHFGDGTRLSIL.

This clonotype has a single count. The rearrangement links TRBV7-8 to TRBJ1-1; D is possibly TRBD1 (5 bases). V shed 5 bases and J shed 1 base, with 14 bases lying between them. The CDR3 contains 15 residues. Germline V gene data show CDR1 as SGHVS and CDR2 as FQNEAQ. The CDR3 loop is CASSEQAQGNTEAFF. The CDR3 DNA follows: TGTGCCAGCAGCGAGCAGGCGCAGGGGAACACTGAAGCTTTCTTT. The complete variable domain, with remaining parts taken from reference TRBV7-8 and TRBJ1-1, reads GAGVSQSPRYKVAKRGQDVALRCDPISGHVSLFWYQQALGQGPEFLTYFQNEAQLDKSGLPSDRFFAERPEGSVSTLKIQRTQQEDSAVYLCASSEQAQGNTEAFFGQGTRLTVV.

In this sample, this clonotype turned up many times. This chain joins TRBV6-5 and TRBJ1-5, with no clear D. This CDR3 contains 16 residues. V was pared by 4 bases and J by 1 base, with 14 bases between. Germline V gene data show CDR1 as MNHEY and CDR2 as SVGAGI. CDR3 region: CASSSRGPQSNQPQHF. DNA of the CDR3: TGTGCCAGCAGTTCTAGAGGTCCCCAAAGCAATCAGCCCCAGCATTTT.

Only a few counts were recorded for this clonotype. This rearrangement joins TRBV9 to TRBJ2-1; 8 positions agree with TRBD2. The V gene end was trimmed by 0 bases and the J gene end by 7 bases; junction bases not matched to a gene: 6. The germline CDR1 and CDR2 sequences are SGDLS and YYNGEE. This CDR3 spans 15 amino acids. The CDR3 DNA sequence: TGTGCCAGCAGCGTAGATCAAGCGGGGGTAAATGAGCAGTTCTTC. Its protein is CASSVDQAGVNEQFF.

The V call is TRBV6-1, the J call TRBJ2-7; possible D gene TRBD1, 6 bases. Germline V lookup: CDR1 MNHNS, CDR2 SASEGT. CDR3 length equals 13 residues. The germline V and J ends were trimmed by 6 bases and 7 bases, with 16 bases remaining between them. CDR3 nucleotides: TGTGCCAGCAGGGCTACAGGGCTTTTGGAGCAGTACGTC. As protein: CASRATGLLEQYV.

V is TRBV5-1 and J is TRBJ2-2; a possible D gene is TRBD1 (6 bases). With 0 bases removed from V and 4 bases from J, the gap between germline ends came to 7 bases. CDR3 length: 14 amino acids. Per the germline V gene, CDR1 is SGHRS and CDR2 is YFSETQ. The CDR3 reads CASSLAGATGELFF. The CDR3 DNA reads TGCGCCAGCAGCTTGGCAGGGGCCACCGGGGAGCTGTTTTTT.

CDR3 nucleotide sequence: TGCAGCGCTAGGACAGGGAGAAACCTAAATGAAAAACTGTTTTTT. Its translation is CSARTGRNLNEKLFF. The chain couples TRBV29-1 to TRBJ1-4, with 8 bases matching TRBD1. V lost 7 bases to trimming and J lost 5 bases; unmatched junction nucleotides: 12. The CDR3 runs 15 residues. The V gene's germline CDR1 is SQVTM and CDR2 ANQGSEA.

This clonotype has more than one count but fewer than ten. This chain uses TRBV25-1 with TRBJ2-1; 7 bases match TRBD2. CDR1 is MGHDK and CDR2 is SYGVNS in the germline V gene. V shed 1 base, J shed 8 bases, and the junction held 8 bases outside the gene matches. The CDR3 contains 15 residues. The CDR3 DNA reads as TGTGCCAGCAGTGAATGGGGGGGAGGCGGCGATGAGCAGTTCTTC. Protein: CASSEWGGGGDEQFF.

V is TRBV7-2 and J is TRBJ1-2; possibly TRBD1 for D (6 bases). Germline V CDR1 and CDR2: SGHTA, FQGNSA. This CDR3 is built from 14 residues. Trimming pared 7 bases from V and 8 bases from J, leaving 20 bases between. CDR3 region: CASILEGGRGGYTF. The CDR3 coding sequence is TGTGCCAGCATCTTGGAAGGGGGGAGAGGGGGCTACACCTTC.

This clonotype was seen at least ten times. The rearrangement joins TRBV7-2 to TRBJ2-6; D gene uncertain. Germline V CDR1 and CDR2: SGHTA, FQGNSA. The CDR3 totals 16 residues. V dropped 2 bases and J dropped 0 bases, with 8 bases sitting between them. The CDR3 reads CASSLQYSSGANVLTF. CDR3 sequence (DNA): TGTGCCAGCAGCTTACAATACAGCTCTGGGGCCAACGTCCTGACTTTC.

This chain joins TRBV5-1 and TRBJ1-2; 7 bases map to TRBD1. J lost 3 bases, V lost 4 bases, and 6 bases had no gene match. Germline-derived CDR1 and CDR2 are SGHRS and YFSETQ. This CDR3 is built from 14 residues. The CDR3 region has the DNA TGCGCCAGCAGCCCATCAGGGGGGGACTATGGCTACACCTTC. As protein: CASSPSGGDYGYTF.

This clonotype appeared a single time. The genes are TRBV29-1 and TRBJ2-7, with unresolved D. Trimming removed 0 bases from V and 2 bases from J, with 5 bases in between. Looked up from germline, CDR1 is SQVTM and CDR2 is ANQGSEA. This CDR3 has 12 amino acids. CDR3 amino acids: CSVEEQTYEQYF. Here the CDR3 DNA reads TGCAGCGTTGAAGAACAGACCTACGAGCAGTACTTC.

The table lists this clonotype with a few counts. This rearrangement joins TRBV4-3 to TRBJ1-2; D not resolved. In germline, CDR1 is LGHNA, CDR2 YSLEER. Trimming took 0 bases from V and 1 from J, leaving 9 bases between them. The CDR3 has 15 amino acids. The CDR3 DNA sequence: TGCGCCAGCAGCCAAGATTTTGCGGATAACTATGGCTACACCTTC. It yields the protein CASSQDFADNYGYTF.